The clone carrying this T cell receptor (beta chain) appeared a single time. Germline-derived CDR1 and CDR2 are SGHRS and YFSETQ. J gave up 1 base and V 0 bases, and 5 bases lay outside the gene matches. The CDR3 has 18 residues. The source of the sample is a study of control samples from healthy donors and cancer patients. Only in-frame clones appear in the TCRdb table, and some are missing; sequencing was by immunoSEQ multiplex PCR. The data show over 150,000 clones, approximately 92% seen once. Sequenced input: blood. The V call is TRBV5-1, the J call TRBJ2-4; 12 bases map to TRBD2. This clonotype was sampled from a man in his late teens or twenties in good health. The CDR3 DNA follows: TGCGCCAGCAGCTTGGAAGGGCTAGCGGGGGGGGCCAAAAACATTCAGTACTTC. Its translation is CASSLEGLAGGAKNIQYF. Full variable domain (rest looked up from reference TRBV5-1 and TRBJ2-4): KAGVTQTPRYLIKTRGQQVTLSCSPISGHRSVSWYQQTPGQGLQFLFEYFSETQRNKGNFPGRFSGRQFSNSRSEMNVSTLELGDSALYLCASSLEGLAGGAKNIQYFGAGTRLSVL.